The present entry profiles one T cell receptor (beta chain) with its context. In the study's own analysis: Reference gene primers were amplified, and this amplification served to estimate nucleated cell counts. Sequencing used immunoSEQ multiplex PCR; TCRdb keeps in-frame clones, though not all of them. V and J calls and clone size are those listed in that table; D and trimming were worked out from the DNA. The profile covers 150,000 or so clones, with around 83% appearing a single time and around 6.6% taken by the ten largest. The record originates from a study of blood T cell repertoires in COVID-19. As for the study in general: Acute and convalescent COVID-19 specimens originated in the United States, Italy and Spain. The analysed material was cDNA or gDNA that came from T cells, B-cell-depleted T cells, or PBMCs.

The V and J ends lost 0 bases and 5 bases respectively, with 5 bases between them. From germline, CDR1 is GTSNPN and CDR2 SVGIG (reference sequence). This CDR3 is built from 13 residues. This TCR came from a man aged 50-60 years with active or convalescent COVID-19. Sequencing was performed on peripheral blood. V usage is TRBV30 and J usage is TRBJ1-6, with D maybe TRBD1 (5 bases). The CDR3 is CAWSVQDNSPLHF. As DNA, the CDR3 is TGTGCCTGGAGTGTACAGGATAATTCACCCCTCCACTTT.